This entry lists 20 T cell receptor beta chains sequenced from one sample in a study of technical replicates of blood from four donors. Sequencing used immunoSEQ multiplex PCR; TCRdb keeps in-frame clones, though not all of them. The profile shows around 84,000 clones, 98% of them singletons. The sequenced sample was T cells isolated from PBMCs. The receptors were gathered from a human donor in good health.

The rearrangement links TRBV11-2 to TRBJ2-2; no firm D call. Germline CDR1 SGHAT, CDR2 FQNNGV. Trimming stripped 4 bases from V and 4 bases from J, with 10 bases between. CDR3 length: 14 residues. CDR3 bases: TGTGCCAGCAGCTCCGTAGTCCGCACCGGGGAGCTGTTTTTT. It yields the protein CASSSVVRTGELFF.

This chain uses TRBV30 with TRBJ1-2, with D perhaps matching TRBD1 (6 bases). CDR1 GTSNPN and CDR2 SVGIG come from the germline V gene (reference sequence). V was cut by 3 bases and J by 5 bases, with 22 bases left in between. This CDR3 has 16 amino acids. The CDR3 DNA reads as TGTGCCTGGAGATCCGATGGGGACCAGGGGTTGTATGGCTACACCTTC. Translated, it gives CAWRSDGDQGLYGYTF.

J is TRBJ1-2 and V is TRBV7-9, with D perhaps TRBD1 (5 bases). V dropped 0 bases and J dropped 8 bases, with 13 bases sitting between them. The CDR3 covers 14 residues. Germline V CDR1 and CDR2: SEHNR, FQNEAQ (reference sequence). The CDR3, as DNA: TGTGCCAGCAGCTTAGCTCCCTATCGACAGGGCTACACCTTC. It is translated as CASSLAPYRQGYTF.

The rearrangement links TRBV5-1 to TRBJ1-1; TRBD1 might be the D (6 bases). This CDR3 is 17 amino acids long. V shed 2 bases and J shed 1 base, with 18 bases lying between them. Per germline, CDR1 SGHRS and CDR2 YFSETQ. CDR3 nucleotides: TGCGCCAGCAGCTTATACAGGGCTCCGGGGCGGAACACTGAAGCTTTCTTT. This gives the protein CASSLYRAPGRNTEAFF.

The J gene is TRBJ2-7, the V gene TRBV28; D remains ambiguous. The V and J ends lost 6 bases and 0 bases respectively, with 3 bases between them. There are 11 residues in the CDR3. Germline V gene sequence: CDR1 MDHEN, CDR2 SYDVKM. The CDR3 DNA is TGTGCCAGCAGCGTCTCCTACGAGCAGTACTTC. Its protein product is CASSVSYEQYF.

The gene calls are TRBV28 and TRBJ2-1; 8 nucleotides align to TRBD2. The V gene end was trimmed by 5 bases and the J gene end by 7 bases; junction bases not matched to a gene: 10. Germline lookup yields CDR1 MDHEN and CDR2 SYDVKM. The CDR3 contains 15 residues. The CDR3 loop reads CASSPLREGRNEQFF. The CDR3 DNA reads TGTGCCAGCAGTCCCCTTCGGGAGGGCCGGAATGAGCAGTTCTTC.

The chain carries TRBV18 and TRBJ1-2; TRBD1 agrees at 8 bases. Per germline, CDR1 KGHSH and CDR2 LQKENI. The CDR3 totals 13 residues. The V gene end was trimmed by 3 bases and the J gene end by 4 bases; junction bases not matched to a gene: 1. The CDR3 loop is CASSPGQVYGYTF. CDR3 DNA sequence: TGTGCCAGCTCACCGGGACAGGTCTATGGCTACACCTTC. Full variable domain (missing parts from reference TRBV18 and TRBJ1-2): NAGVMQNPRHLVRRRGQEARLRCSPMKGHSHVYWYRQLPEEGLKFMVYLQKENIIDESGMPKERFSAEFPKEGPSILRIQQVVRGDSAAYFCASSPGQVYGYTFGSGTRLTVV.

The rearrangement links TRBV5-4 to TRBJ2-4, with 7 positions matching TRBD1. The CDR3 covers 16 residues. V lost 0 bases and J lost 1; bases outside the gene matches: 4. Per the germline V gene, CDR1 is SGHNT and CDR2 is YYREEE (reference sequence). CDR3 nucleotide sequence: TGTGCCAGCAGCTTGGGTTCGACAGGGGCCAAAAACATTCAGTACTTC. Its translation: CASSLGSTGAKNIQYF.

As DNA, the CDR3 is TGCAGCGTTTCAGAATATCTCGGGGGGGAGTTAGACTATGGCTACACCTTC. Translation gives CSVSEYLGGELDYGYTF. The J gene is TRBJ1-2, the V gene TRBV29-1; D is possibly TRBD1 (5 bases). The CDR3 length is 17 residues. Germline V gene lookup returns CDR1 SQVTM and CDR2 ANQGSEA. V dropped 5 bases and J dropped 3 bases, with 25 bases sitting between them. Combining the CDR3 with reference TRBV29-1 and TRBJ1-2 gives the whole variable domain SAVISQKPSRDICQRGTSLTIQCQVDSQVTMMFWYRQQPGQSLTLIATANQGSEATYESGFVIDKFPISRPNLTFSTLTVSNMSPEDSSIYLCSVSEYLGGELDYGYTFGSGTRLTVV.

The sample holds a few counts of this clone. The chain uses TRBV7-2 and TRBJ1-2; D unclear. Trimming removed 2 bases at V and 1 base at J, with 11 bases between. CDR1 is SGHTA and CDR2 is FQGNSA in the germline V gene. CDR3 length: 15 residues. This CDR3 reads CASSLPPRNNYGYTF. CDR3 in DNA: TGTGCCAGCAGCTTACCCCCCAGGAATAACTATGGCTACACCTTC.

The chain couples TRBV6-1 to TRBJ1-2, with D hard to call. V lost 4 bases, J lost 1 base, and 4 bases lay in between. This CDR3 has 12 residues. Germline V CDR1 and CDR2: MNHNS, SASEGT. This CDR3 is CASSAFNYGYTF. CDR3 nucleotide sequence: TGTGCCAGCAGTGCTTTTAACTATGGCTACACCTTC.

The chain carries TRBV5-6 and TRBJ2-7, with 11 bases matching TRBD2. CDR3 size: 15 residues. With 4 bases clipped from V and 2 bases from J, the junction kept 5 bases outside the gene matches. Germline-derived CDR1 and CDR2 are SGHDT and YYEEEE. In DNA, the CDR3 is TGTGCCAGCAGCCCGGGACTAGCGGTAGCCTACGAGCAGTACTTC. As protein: CASSPGLAVAYEQYF.

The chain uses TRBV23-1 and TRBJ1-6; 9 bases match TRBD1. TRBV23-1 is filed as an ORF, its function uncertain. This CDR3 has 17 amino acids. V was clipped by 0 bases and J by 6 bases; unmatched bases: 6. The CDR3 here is CASSQSATGGSNSPLHF. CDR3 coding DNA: TGCGCCAGCAGTCAATCGGCTACAGGGGGCTCTAATTCACCCCTCCACTTT.

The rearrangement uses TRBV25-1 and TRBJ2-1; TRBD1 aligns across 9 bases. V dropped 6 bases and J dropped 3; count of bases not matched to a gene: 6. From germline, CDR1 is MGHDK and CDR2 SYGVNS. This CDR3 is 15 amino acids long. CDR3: CASSHPGQGYNEQFF. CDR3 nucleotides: TGTGCCAGCAGCCACCCGGGACAGGGCTACAATGAGCAGTTCTTC.

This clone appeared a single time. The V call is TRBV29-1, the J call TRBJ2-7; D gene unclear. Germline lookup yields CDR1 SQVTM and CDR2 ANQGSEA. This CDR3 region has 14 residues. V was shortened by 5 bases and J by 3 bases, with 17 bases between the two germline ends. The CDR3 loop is CSVKSGTVFYEQYF. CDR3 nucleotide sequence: TGCAGCGTTAAGTCCGGCACAGTGTTCTACGAGCAGTACTTC.

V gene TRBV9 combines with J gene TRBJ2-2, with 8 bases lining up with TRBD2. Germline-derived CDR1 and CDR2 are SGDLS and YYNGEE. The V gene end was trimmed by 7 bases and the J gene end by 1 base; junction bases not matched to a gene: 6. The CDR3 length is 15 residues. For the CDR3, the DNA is TGTGCCAGCGGCCGGGGGGGCTTGAACACCGGGGAGCTGTTTTTT. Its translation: CASGRGGLNTGELFF.

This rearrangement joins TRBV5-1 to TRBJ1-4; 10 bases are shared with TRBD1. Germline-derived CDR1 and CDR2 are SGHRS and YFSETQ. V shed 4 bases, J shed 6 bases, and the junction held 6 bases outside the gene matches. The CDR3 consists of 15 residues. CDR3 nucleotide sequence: TGCGCCAGCAGCGCAACCGGGACAGGGGATGAAAAACTGTTTTTT. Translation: CASSATGTGDEKLFF.

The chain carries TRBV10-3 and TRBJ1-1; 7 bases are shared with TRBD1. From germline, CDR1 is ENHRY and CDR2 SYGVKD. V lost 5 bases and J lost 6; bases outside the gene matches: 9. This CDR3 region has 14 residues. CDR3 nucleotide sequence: TGTGCCATCAGTCCGGGGACAGTAGAACCTGAAGCTTTCTTT. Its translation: CAISPGTVEPEAFF.

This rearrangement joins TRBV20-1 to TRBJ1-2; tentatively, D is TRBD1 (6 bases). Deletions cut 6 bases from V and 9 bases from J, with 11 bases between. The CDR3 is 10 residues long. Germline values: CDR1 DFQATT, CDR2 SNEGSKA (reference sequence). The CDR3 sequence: CSAPTGSYTF. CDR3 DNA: TGCAGTGCACCGACAGGCAGCTACACCTTC.

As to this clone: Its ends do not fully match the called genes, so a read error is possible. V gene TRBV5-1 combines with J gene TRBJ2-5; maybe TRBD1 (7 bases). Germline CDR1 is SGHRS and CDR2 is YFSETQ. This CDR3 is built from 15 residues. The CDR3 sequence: CASTLGGQTQETQYF. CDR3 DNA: TGCGCCAGCACCTTGGGGGGACAGACTCAAGAGACCCAGTACTTC.